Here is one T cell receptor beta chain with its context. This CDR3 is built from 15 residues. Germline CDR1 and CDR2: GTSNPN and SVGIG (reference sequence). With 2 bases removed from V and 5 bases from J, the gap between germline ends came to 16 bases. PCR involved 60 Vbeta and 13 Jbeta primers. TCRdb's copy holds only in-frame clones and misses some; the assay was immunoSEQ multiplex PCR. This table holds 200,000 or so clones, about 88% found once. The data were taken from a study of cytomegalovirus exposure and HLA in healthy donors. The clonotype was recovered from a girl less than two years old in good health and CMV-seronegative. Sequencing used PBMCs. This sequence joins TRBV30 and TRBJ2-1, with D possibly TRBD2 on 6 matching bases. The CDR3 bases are TGTGCCTGGAGTCTACGGGGGAGTCCCAACAATGAGCAGTTCTTC. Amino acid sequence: CAWSLRGSPNNEQFF.